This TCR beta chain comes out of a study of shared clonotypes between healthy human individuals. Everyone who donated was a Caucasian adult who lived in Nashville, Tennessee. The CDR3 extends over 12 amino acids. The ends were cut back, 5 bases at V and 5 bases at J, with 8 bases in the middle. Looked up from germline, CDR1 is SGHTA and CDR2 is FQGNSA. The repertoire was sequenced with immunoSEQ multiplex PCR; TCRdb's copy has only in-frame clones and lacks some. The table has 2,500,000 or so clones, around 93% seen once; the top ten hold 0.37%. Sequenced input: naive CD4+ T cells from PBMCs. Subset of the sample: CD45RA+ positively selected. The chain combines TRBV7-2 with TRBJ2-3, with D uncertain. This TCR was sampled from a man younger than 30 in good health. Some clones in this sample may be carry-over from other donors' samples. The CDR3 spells CASSLRIDTQYF. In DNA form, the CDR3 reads TGTGCCAGCAGCCTGCGTATAGATACGCAGTATTTT.